These 7 T cell receptor beta chains share one sample of origin, sequenced in a study of cytomegalovirus exposure and HLA in healthy donors. This PCR relied on a set of 60 Vbeta primers and 13 Jbeta primers. Assay: immunoSEQ multiplex PCR; the TCRdb copy retains only in-frame clones and omits some. The sample has some 170,000 clones, 80% to 90% seen once. The sequencing sample was made of PBMCs. The receptors were gathered from a woman aged 45-59 years in good health and CMV-seronegative.

The chain has TRBV27 and TRBJ2-3, with 9 nucleotides matching TRBD2. Germline values: CDR1 MNHEY, CDR2 SMNVEV (reference sequence). The CDR3 covers 16 residues. Unmatched junction bases numbered 11, after V lost 6 bases and J lost 4 bases. The CDR3 reads CASRPRGLAISDTQYF. The DNA for the CDR3 is TGTGCCAGCAGACCCAGGGGACTAGCAATTTCAGATACGCAGTATTTT.

The gene calls are TRBV2 and TRBJ1-2; TRBD1 might be the D (5 bases). The germline V gene has CDR1 SNHLY and CDR2 FYNNEI. There are 13 residues in the CDR3. Trimming removed 6 bases at V and 4 bases at J, with 12 bases between. The CDR3, as DNA: TGTGCCAGCAGGGGGGAAGCGGGCTATGGCTACACCTTC. This encodes CASRGEAGYGYTF.

The rearrangement joins TRBV5-4 to TRBJ2-3; the match to TRBD1 covers 8 bases. The germline V gene encodes CDR1 SGHNT and CDR2 YYREEE (reference sequence). V shed 0 bases, J shed 7 bases, and the junction held 4 bases outside the gene matches. The CDR3 consists of 14 residues. The CDR3 bases are TGTGCCAGCAGCTTGGACCAGGGGGCATATACGCAGTATTTT. As protein: CASSLDQGAYTQYF.

This chain links TRBV28 with TRBJ2-6; TRBD1 is a possible D gene (6 bases). The CDR3 has 17 residues. Germline loops: CDR1 MDHEN, CDR2 SYDVKM. V dropped 8 bases and J dropped 1 base, with 18 bases sitting between them. The CDR3 loop is CASVRQGRWSGANVLTF. The CDR3 DNA reads as TGTGCCAGCGTAAGGCAGGGGAGATGGTCTGGGGCCAACGTCCTGACTTTC.

This sequence joins TRBV30 and TRBJ1-4; unclear D gene. From germline, CDR1 is GTSNPN and CDR2 SVGIG (reference sequence). The CDR3 runs to 12 residues. With 2 bases removed from V and 5 bases from J, the gap between germline ends came to 6 bases. The chain's CDR3 is CAWSPGNEKLFF. CDR3 in DNA: TGTGCCTGGAGTCCCGGGAATGAAAAACTGTTTTTT.

This chain uses TRBV28 with TRBJ1-1, with TRBD1 matching 7 bases. The J segment lost 8 bases and the V segment lost 3 bases, leaving 18 bases of the junction unmatched. Germline-derived CDR1 and CDR2 are MDHEN and SYDVKM. This CDR3 is built from 17 residues. The CDR3: CASSFVGGASQRPEAFF. CDR3 bases: TGTGCCAGCAGTTTTGTAGGGGGCGCATCCCAACGGCCCGAAGCTTTCTTT.

The gene calls are TRBV7-9 and TRBJ2-3, with 10 positions matching TRBD1. The CDR3 runs to 16 residues. Germline values: CDR1 SEHNR, CDR2 FQNEAQ (reference sequence). V was pared by 5 bases and J by 6 bases, with 11 bases of the junction left unmatched. CDR3 loop: CASSLLGDRGSDTQYF. CDR3 in DNA: TGTGCCAGCAGCCTCTTAGGGGACAGGGGTTCGGATACGCAGTATTTT.